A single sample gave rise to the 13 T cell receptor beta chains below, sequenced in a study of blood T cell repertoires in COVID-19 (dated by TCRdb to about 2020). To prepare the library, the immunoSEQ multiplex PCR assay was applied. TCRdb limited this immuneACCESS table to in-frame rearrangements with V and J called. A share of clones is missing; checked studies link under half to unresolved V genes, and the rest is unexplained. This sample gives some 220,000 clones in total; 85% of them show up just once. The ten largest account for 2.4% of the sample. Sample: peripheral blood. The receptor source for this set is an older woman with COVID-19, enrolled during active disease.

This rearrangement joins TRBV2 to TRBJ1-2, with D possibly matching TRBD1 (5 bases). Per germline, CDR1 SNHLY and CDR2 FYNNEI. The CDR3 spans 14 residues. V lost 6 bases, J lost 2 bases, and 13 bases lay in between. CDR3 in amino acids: CASSRLGLNYGYTF. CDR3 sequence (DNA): TGTGCCAGCAGCCGCCTGGGACTGAACTATGGCTACACCTTC.

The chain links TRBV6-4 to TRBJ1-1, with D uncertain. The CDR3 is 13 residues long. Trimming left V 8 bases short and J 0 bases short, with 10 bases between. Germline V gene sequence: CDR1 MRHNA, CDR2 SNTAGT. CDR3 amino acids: CASGQEVNTEAFF. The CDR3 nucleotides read TGTGCCAGCGGTCAGGAGGTGAACACTGAAGCTTTCTTT.

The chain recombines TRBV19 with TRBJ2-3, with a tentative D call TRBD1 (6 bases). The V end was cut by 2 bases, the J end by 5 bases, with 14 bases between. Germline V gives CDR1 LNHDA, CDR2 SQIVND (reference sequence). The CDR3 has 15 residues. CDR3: CASSIRGIQGDTQYF. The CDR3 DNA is TGTGCCAGTAGTATAAGGGGGATTCAGGGAGATACGCAGTATTTT.

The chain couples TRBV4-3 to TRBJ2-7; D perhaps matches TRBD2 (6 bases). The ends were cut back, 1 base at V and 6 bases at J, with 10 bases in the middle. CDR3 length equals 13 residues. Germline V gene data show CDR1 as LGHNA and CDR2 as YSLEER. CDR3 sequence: CASSQVGGPEQYF. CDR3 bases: TGCGCCAGCAGCCAAGTGGGGGGACCCGAGCAGTACTTC.

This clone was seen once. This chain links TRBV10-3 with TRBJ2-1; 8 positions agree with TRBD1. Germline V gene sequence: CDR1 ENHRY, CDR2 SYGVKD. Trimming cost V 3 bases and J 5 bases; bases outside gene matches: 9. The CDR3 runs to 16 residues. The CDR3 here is CAISDPGRGPNNEQFF. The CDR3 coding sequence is TGTGCCATCAGTGATCCCGGCAGGGGGCCTAACAATGAGCAGTTCTTC.

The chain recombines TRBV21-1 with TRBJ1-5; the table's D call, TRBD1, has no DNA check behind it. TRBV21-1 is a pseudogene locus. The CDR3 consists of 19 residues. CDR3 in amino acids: CASSGHSPGQGRGNQPQHF. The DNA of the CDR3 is TGTGCCAGCAGCGGACACTCTCCGGGACAGGGAAGGGGCAATCAGCCCCAGCATTTT.

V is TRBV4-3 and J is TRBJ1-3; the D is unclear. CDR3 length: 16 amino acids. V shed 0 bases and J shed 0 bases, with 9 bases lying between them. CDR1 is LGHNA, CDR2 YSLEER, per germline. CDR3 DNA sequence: TGCGCCAGCAGCCAAGATTTAGAGATCTCTGGAAACACCATATATTTT. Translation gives CASSQDLEISGNTIYF.

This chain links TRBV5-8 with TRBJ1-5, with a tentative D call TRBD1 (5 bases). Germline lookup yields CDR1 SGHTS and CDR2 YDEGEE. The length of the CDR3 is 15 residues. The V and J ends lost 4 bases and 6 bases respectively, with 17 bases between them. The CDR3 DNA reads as TGTGCCAGCAGCCGTGACAGCTCGTTGTTTCAGCCCCAGCATTTT. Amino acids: CASSRDSSLFQPQHF. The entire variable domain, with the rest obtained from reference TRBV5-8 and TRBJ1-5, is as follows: EAGVTQSPTHLIKTRGQQATLRCSPISGHTSVYWYQQALGLGLQFLLWYDEGEERNRGNFPPRFSGRQFPNYSSELNVNALELEDSALYLCASSRDSSLFQPQHFGDGTRLSIL.

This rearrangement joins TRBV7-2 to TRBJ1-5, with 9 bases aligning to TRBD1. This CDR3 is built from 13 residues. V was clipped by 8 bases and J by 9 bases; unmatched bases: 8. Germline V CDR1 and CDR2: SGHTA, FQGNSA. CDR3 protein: CASAPDRGSPQHF. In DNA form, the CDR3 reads TGTGCCAGCGCCCCGGACAGGGGATCGCCCCAGCATTTT.

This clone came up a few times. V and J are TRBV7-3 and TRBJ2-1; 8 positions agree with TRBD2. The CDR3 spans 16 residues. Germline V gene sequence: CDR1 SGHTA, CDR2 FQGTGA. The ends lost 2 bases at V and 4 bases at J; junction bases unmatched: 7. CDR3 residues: CASSLAASGLYNEQFF. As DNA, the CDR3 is TGTGCCAGCAGCTTAGCGGCTAGCGGGTTGTACAATGAGCAGTTCTTC.

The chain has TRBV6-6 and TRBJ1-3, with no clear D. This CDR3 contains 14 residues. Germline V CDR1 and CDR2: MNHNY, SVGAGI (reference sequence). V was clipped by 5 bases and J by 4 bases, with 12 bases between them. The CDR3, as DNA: TGTGCCAGCAGTACCACGACATGGGGAAACACCATATATTTT. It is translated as CASSTTTWGNTIYF.

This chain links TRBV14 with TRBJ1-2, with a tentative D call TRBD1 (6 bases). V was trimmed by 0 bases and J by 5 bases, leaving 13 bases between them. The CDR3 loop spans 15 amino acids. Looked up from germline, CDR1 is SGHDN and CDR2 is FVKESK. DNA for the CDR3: TGTGCCAGCAGCCAAGATGGGCAGGGGTTGTATGGCTACACCTTC. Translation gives CASSQDGQGLYGYTF. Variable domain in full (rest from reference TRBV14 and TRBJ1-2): EAGVTQFPSHSVIEKGQTVTLRCDPISGHDNLYWYRRVMGKEIKFLLHFVKESKQDESGMPNNRFLAERTGGTYSTLKVQPAELEDSGVYFCASSQDGQGLYGYTFGSGTRLTVV.

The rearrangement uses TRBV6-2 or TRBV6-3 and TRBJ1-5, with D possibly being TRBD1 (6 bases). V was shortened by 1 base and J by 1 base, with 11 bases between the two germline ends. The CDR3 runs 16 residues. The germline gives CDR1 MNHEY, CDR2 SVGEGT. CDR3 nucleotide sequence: TGTGCCAGCAGTTACTATGGGGGCAGCAGCAATCAGCCCCAGCATTTT. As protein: CASSYYGGSSNQPQHF.